This TCR beta chain stems from a study of shared clonotypes between healthy human individuals. Libraries were prepared by immunoSEQ multiplex PCR; TCRdb keeps only in-frame clonotypes and omits some of them. This sample has 1.5 million to 2.5 million clones, with around 96% found just once. Naive-designated CD8 cells lacked CD45RO, were positively enriched for CCR7, and omitted terminally differentiated effector memory CD45RA+ cells. Each of the donors was a healthy adult who was HIV-negative and had not had a recent acute infection or vaccination. V was clipped by 2 bases and J by 12 bases, with 22 bases between them. Germline V lookup: CDR1 SNHLY, CDR2 FYNNEI. CDR3 length: 15 amino acids.

V usage is TRBV2 and J usage is TRBJ1-1; D ambiguous. The source material was naive CD8+ T cells sorted from blood. The TCR comes from a man younger than 30 in good health. As DNA, the CDR3 is TGTGCCAGCAGTGAAAGAGATGAATCCCCGCCGACGACTTTCTTT. It yields the protein CASSERDESPPTTFF.